Listed below are T cell receptor beta chains from one sample, sequenced in a study of T-cell reconstitution after alpha-beta-depleted transplantation in children. MiXCR, run by TCRdb on the PCR reads, gives a single entry per CDR3 protein. The table lists about 200,000 distinct CDR3 sequences, approximately 7% of them singletons, with just over 5.5% in the top ten. The material was PBMCs, obtained before TCRalphabeta/CD19-depleted stem cell transplant. The receptors derive from a boy aged 2 to 9 with acute lymphoblastic leukemia, due to receive a stem cell transplant. CDR3s include the opening cysteine and the closing phenylalanine or tryptophan. Fields, in order: V gene, J gene, clone size, D gene, CDR3 protein, CDR3 DNA. A D gene is named only where the DNA matches it firmly. A clone size is listed for some rows: how often the clone was seen (once, few, many), or a class if it is expanded.

TRBV9	TRBJ1-2	few	-	CASSVAETANYGYTF	TGTGCCAGCAGCGTAGCGGAGACAGCTAACTATGGCTACACCTTC
TRBV2	TRBJ2-1	many	TRBD2	CASSPTSSEQFF	TGTGCCAGCAGTCCGACTAGCAGTGAGCAGTTCTTC
TRBV4-2	TRBJ2-7	many	-	CASSQDRQYEQYF	TGTGCCAGCAGCCAAGATCGGCAGTACGAGCAGTACTTC
TRBV4-2	TRBJ2-7	-	-	CASSQDSRLGTQYF	TGTGCCAGCAGCCAAGATTCCAGACTTGGGACGCAGTACTTC
TRBV15	TRBJ1-3	few	-	CATSRAGNSGNTIYF	TGTGCCACCAGCAGAGCCGGGAACTCTGGAAACACCATATATTTT
TRBV29-1	TRBJ1-1	many	-	CSAEGAFF	TGCAGCGCTGAGGGGGCTTTCTTT
TRBV5-1	TRBJ2-1	many	-	CASSLAPTTYNEQFF	TGCGCCAGCAGCTTGGCACCAACGACCTACAATGAGCAGTTCTTC
TRBV20-1	TRBJ2-3	many	-	CSARDLLTSTDTQYF	TGCAGTGCTAGAGACCTCTTAACTAGCACAGATACGCAGTATTTT
TRBV6-6	TRBJ2-5	few	-	CASKGVETQYF	TGTGCCAGCAAGGGGGTAGAGACCCAGTACTTC
TRBV5-1	TRBJ2-1	many	TRBD2	CASSRVAGGPYNEQFF	TGCGCCAGCAGCCGGGTAGCGGGAGGACCTTACAATGAGCAGTTCTTC
TRBV6-2/TRBV6-3	TRBJ2-1	many	TRBD2	CASSYLAGGDEQFF	TGTGCCAGCAGTTACCTAGCGGGAGGCGATGAGCAGTTCTTC
TRBV5-1	TRBJ2-7	few	TRBD2	CASSLAAGGPSEQYF	TGCGCCAGCAGCTTGGCGGCGGGAGGGCCCTCCGAGCAGTACTTC
TRBV7-2	TRBJ2-3	few	-	CASSPRLVARSDTQYF	TGTGCCAGCAGCCCCCGGTTGGTAGCTAGGTCAGATACGCAGTATTTT
TRBV7-4	TRBJ1-5	-	-	CATTQGNQPQHF	TGTGCCACCACCCAAGGGAATCAGCCCCAGCATTTT
TRBV28	TRBJ1-1	many	TRBD1	CASHLGQGRTEAFF	TGTGCCAGCCACTTGGGACAGGGGCGGACTGAAGCTTTCTTT
TRBV7-9	TRBJ2-2	many	TRBD1	CASSLWDSNTGELFF	TGTGCCAGCAGCTTATGGGACAGTAACACCGGGGAGCTGTTTTTT
TRBV5-5	TRBJ2-3	few	-	CASSLMRVSTDTQYF	TGTGCCAGCAGCTTGATGCGGGTGAGCACAGATACGCAGTATTTT
TRBV7-2	TRBJ2-3	many	TRBD2	CASSNVLAGDRYF	TGTGCCAGCAGCAACGTTCTAGCGGGGGATAGGTATTTT
TRBV5-1	TRBJ1-4	-	-	CASSLAQGYEKLFF	TGCGCCAGCAGCTTGGCCCAGGGCTATGAAAAACTGTTTTTT
TRBV7-2	TRBJ2-7	many	-	CASSLAPGLAYEQYF	TGTGCCAGCAGCTTAGCCCCGGGACTGGCTTATGAGCAGTACTTC
TRBV7-3	TRBJ2-5	-	-	CASSWASGGQETQYF	TGTGCCAGCAGCTGGGCCTCCGGGGGTCAAGAGACCCAGTACTTC
TRBV4-2	TRBJ1-3	many	-	CASSQDLGSSGNTIYF	TGTGCCAGCAGCCAAGATTTGGGGAGCTCTGGAAACACCATATATTTT
TRBV9	TRBJ2-5	many	-	CASNPTGLTNQETQYF	TGTGCCAGCAACCCGACAGGACTTACGAACCAAGAGACCCAGTACTTC
TRBV6-5	TRBJ2-2	-	-	CASSYRSVLANTGELFF	TGTGCCAGCAGTTACAGGAGCGTGCTTGCGAACACCGGGGAGCTGTTTTTT
TRBV7-6	TRBJ2-5	-	-	CAIRTAQYF	TGTGCCATCCGGACGGCCCAGTACTTC
TRBV6-2/TRBV6-3	TRBJ2-1	many	TRBD2	CASSYYSGRVHEQFF	TGTGCCAGCAGTTACTATAGCGGGAGGGTCCATGAGCAGTTCTTC
TRBV4-1	TRBJ1-5	-	-	CASSQEGDQPQHF	TGCGCCAGCAGCCAGGAGGGGGATCAGCCCCAGCATTTT
TRBV7-2	TRBJ1-2	-	-	CASSLERVDGYTF	TGTGCCAGCAGCTTAGAACGGGTTGATGGCTACACCTTC
TRBV9	TRBJ1-6	many	-	CASSARGDYNSPLHF	TGTGCCAGCAGCGCGCGAGGGGACTATAATTCACCCCTCCACTTT
TRBV29-1	TRBJ1-5	many	TRBD1	CSVRGQDNQPQHF	TGCAGCGTCCGGGGACAGGACAATCAGCCCCAGCATTTT